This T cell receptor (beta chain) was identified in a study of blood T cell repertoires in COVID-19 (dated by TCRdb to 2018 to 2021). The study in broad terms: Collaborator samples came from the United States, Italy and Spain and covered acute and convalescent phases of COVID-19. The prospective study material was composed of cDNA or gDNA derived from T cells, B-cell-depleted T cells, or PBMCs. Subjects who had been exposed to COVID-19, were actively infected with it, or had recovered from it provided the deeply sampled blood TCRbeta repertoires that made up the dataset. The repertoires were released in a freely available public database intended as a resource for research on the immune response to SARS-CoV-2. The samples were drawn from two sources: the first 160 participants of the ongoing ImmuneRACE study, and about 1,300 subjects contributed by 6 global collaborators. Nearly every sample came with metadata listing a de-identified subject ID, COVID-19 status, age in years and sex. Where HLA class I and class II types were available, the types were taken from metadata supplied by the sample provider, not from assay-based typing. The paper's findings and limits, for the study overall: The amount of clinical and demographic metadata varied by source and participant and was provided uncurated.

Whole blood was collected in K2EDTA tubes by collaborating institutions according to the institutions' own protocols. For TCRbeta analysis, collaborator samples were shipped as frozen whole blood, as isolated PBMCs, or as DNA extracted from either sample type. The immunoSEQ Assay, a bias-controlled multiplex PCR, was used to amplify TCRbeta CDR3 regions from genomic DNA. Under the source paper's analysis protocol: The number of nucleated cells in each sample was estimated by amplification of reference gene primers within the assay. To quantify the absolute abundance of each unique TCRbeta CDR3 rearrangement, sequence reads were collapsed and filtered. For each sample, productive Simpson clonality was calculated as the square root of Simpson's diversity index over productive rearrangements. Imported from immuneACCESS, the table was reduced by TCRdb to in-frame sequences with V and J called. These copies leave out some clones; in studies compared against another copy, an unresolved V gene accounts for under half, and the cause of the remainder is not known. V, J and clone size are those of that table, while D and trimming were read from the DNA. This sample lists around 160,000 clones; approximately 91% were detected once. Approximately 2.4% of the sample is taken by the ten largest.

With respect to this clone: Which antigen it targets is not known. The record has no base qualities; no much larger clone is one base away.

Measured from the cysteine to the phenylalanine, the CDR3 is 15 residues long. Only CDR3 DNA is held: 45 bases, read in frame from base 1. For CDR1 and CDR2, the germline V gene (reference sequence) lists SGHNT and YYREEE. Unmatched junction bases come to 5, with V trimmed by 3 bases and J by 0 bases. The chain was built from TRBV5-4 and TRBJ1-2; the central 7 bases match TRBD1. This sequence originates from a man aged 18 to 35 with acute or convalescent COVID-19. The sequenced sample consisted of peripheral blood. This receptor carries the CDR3 CASSSGQASNYGYTF. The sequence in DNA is TGTGCCAGCAGCTCTGGACAGGCCTCTAACTATGGCTACACCTTC. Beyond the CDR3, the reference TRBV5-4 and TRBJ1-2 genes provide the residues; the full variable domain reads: ETGVTQSPTHLIKTRGQQVTLRCSSQSGHNTVSWYQQALGQGPQFIFQYYREEENGRGNFPPRFSGLQFPNYSSELNVNALELDDSALYLCASSSGQASNYGYTFGSGTRLTVV.